The present T cell receptor (beta chain) was sequenced within a study of shared clonotypes between healthy human individuals. Findings and caveats of the study: Sampling covered nothing but blood. Tissue TCR repertoires likely differ from those found in blood. Non-shared clonotypes displayed generation probabilities falling below those of clonotypes present in all four donors.

Details on this clone: No antigen is known for it.

Assay used: immunoSEQ multiplex PCR; TCRdb lists only in-frame clones, some missing. This repertoire shows about 2,200,000 clones, 85% to 95% found once; its top ten account for around 1.7%. Naive-designated CD8 cells lacked CD45RO, were positively enriched for CCR7, and omitted terminally differentiated effector memory CD45RA+ cells. Sequenced material: naive CD8+ T cells from PBMCs. The source of this sequence is a man aged 18 to 30 in good health. Some clones in this sample may be carry-over from other donors' samples.

The CDR3 protein is CAISGSGLAGTLQETQYF. The CDR3 nucleotides read TGTGCCATCAGTGGATCGGGACTAGCGGGAACACTACAAGAGACCCAGTACTTC. This chain joins TRBV10-3 and TRBJ2-5; 13 bases align to TRBD2. This CDR3 is 18 amino acids long. The V segment lost 4 bases and the J segment 2 bases; nucleotides outside the gene matches: 10. Germline CDR1 reads ENHRY; CDR2 reads SYGVKD.